This TCR beta chain is drawn from a study of shared clonotypes between healthy human individuals. About the study: Donors had three CD4 naive, three CD4 memory, two CD8 naive and one CD8 memory plate apiece.

General observations from the study: Generation probability values for non-shared clonotypes were lower than those for clonotypes shared by all four donors. Rarefaction indicated that sorted-subset sequencing remained incomplete although depth was large.

The CDR3 spans 14 residues. Germline values: CDR1 SGHRS, CDR2 YFSETQ. V gave up 0 bases and J gave up 2 bases, with 9 bases separating them. With respect to this clone: Its antigen is undetermined.

The protocol was immunoSEQ multiplex PCR, while the TCRdb copy is restricted to in-frame clones and leaves out a portion. The repertoire holds some 2,000,000 clones, with around 95% as singletons. The chain links TRBV5-1 to TRBJ2-7; weak D call: TRBD1 (5 bases). This TCR derives from a young man in good health. Specimen: naive CD4+ T cells sorted from blood. Stated subset: CD45RA+ positively selected. CDR3 sequence reads: CASSLALGAYEQYF. CDR3 sequence (DNA): TGCGCCAGCAGCTTGGCGCTAGGGGCCTACGAGCAGTACTTC.